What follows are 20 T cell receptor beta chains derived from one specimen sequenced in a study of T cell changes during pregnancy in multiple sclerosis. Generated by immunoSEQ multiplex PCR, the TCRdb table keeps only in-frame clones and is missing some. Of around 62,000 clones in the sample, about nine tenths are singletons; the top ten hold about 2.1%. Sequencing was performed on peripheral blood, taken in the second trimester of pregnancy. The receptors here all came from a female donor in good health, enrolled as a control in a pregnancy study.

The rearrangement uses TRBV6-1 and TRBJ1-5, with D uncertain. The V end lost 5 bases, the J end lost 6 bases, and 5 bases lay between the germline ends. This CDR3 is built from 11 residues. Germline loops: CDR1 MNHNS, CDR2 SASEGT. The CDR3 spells CASSTIQPQHF. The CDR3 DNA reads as TGTGCCAGCAGTACTATTCAGCCCCAGCATTTT.

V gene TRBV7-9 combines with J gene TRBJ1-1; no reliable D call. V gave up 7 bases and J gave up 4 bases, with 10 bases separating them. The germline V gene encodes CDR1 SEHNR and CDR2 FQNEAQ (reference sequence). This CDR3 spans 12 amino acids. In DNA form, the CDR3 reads TGTGCCAGCATCTACGAGGCCACTGAAGCTTTCTTT. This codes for CASIYEATEAFF.

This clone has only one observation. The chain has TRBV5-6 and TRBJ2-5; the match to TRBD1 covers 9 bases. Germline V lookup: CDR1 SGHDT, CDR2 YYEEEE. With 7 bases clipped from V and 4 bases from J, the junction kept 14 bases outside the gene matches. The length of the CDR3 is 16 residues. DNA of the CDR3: TGTGCCAGCCTTAGAAGAACAGGGGGCCAGGGAGAGACCCAGTACTTC. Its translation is CASLRRTGGQGETQYF.

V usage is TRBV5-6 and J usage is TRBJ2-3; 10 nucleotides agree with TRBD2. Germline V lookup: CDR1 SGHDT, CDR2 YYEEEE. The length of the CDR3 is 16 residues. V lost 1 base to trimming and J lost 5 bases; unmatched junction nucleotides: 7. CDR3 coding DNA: TGTGCCAGCAGCTTGCGGGCTAGCGGGGGAGGAGATACGCAGTATTTT. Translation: CASSLRASGGGDTQYF.

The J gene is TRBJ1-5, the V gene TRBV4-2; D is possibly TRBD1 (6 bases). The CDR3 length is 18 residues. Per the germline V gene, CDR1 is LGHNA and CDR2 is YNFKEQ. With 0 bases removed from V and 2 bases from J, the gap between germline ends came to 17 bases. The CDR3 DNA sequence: TGTGCCAGCAGCCAAGATTGGGAACAGGGTGTGGGCAATCAGCCCCAGCATTTT. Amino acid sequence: CASSQDWEQGVGNQPQHF.

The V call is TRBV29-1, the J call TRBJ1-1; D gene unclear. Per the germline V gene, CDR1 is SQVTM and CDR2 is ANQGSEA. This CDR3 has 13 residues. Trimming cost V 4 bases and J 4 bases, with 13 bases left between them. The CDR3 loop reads CSVVGGRSTEAFF. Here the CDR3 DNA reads TGCAGCGTTGTAGGAGGCCGGAGCACTGAAGCTTTCTTT.

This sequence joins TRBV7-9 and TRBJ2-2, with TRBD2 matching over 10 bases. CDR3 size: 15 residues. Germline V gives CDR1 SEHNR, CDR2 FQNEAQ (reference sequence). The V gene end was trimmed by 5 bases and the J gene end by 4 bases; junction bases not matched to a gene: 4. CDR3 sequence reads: CASSQRTSGTGELFF. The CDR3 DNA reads TGTGCCAGCAGCCAACGGACTAGCGGCACCGGGGAGCTGTTTTTT.

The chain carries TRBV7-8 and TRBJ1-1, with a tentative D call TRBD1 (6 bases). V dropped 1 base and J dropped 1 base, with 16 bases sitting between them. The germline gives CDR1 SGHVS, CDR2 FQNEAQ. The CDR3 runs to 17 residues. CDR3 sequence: CASSLVLSQGSNTEAFF. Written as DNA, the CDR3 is TGTGCCAGCAGCTTAGTGTTGTCGCAGGGGTCGAACACTGAAGCTTTCTTT.

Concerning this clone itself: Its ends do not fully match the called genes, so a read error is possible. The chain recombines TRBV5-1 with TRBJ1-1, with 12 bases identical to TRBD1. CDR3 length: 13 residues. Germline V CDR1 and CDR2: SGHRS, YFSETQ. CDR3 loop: CASRLGQGAVAFF. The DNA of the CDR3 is TGCGCCAGCAGATTGGGACAGGGGGCTGTAGCTTTCTTT.

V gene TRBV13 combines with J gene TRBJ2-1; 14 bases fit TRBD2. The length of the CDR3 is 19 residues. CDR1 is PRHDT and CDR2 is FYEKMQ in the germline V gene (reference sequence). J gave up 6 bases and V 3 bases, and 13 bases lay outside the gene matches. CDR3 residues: CASSFKGLAGEILPNEQFF. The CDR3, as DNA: TGTGCCAGCAGCTTTAAGGGACTAGCGGGAGAAATTCTCCCCAATGAGCAGTTCTTC.

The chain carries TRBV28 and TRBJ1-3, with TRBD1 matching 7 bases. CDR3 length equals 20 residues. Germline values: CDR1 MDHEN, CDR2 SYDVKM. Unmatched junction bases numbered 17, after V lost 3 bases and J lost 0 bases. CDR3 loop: CASSFNRDLADRASGNTIYF. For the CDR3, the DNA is TGTGCCAGCAGTTTTAATAGGGACCTGGCCGACAGGGCCTCTGGAAACACCATATATTTT.

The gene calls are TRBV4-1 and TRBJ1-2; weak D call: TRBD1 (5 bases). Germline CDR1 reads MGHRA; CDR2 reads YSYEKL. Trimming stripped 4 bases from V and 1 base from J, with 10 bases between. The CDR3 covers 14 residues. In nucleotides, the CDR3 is TGCGCCAGCAGCCCCGGGGGAGTTAACTATGGCTACACCTTC. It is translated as CASSPGGVNYGYTF.

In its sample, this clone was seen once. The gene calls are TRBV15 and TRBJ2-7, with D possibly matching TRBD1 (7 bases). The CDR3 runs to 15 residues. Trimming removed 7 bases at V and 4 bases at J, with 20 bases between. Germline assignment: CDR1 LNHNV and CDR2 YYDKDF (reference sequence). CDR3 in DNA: TGTGCCACCACGGAGGGACTGGGACAGCTTTACGAGCAGTACTTC. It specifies CATTEGLGQLYEQYF.

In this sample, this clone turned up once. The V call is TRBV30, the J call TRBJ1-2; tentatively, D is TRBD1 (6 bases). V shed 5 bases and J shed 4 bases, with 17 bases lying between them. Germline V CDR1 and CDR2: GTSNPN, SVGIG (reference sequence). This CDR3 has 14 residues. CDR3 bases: TGTGCCTGGGGTGGGGCCAGGGGATTCTATGGCTACACCTTC. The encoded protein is CAWGGARGFYGYTF.

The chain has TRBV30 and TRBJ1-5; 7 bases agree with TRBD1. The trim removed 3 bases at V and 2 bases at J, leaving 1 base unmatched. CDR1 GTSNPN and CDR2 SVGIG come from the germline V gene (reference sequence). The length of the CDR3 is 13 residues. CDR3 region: CAWRGTGNQPQHF. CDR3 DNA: TGTGCCTGGAGGGGGACAGGCAATCAGCCCCAGCATTTT.

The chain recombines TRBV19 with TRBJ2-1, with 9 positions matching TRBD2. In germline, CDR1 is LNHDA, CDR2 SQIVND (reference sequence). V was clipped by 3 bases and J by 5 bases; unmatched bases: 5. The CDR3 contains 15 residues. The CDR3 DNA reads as TGTGCCAGTAGTATCTTGGGACTAGCCCACAATGAGCAGTTCTTC. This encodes CASSILGLAHNEQFF.

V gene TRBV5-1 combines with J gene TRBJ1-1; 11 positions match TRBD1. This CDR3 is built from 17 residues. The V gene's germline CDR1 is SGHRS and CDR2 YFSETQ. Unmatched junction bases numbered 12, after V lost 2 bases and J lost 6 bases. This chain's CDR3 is CASSFGQGAVLGPEAFF. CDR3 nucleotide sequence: TGCGCCAGCAGCTTCGGACAGGGGGCCGTCCTGGGGCCTGAAGCTTTCTTT.

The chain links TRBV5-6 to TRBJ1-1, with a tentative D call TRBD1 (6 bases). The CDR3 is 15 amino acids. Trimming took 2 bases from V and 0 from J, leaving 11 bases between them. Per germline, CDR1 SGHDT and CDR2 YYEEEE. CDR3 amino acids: CASSLGTYLNTEAFF. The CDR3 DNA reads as TGTGCCAGCAGCTTAGGGACATATTTGAACACTGAAGCTTTCTTT.

Here the CDR3 reads CAWTRLNYGYTF. In DNA form, the CDR3 reads TGTGCCTGGACCAGGTTGAACTATGGCTACACCTTC. The chain has TRBV30 and TRBJ1-2; no definite D call. The CDR3 runs to 12 residues. V lost 4 bases, J lost 2 bases, and 8 bases lay in between. Germline V CDR1 and CDR2: GTSNPN, SVGIG (reference sequence).

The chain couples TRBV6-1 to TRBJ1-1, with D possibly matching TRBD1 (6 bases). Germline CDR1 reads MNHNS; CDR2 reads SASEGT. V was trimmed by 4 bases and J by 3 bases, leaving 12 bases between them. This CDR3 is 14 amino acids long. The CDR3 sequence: CASSGDRTDTEAFF. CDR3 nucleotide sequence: TGTGCCAGCAGTGGAGACCGGACAGACACTGAAGCTTTCTTT.